A selection of T cell receptor beta chains follows, all from one sample in a study of blood T cell repertoires in COVID-19. Some clones are missing from TCRdb's copy, which holds only in-frame ones; the method was immunoSEQ multiplex PCR. The profile covers 120,000 or so clones, with around 90% appearing a single time and about 1.5% taken by the ten largest. Sequencing used peripheral blood. The receptor set was obtained from a human donor in a cohort sampled during active COVID-19. The conserved cysteine and the conserved F or W are not part of the CDR3 here.

v_gene	j_gene	CDR3aa
TRBV5-1	TRBJ1-1	ASSRFSGGQTEAF
TRBV24-1	TRBJ2-1	ATSDLEVAGGNEQF
TRBV5-8	TRBJ1-2	ASILYGYT
TRBV5-1	TRBJ1-6	ASSVLGQLYSPLH
TRBV5-1	TRBJ2-3	ASSPWDRGTDTQY
TRBV5-1	TRBJ2-5	ASSVPTGGETQY
TRBV29-1	TRBJ1-1	SVEKGQARNTEAF
TRBV7-9	TRBJ1-6	ASSSRTGPMDSPLH
TRBV19	TRBJ2-7	ASSRQGVTSGRIEQY
TRBV12-3/TRBV12-4	TRBJ2-1	ASKPTGGEQF
TRBV5-6	TRBJ2-3	ASSFGGLGTQY
TRBV20-1	TRBJ2-3	SASSPAGGTDTQY
TRBV10-3	TRBJ2-3	AISGTSGRADTQY
TRBV29-1	TRBJ2-3	SVERRTLEGDTQY
TRBV18	TRBJ2-2	ASSPRPSGGASGELF
TRBV11-3	TRBJ2-1	ASSLSAEYNEQF
TRBV29-1	TRBJ1-2	SVGGNYGYT
TRBV10-1	TRBJ2-3	ASSDSRFQY
TRBV24-1	TRBJ2-7	ATSDPPSGREG
TRBV19	TRBJ1-1	ASSLDRGNMNTEAF
TRBV4-1	TRBJ2-4	ASSQLLAGGPGNIQY
TRBV18	TRBJ1-2	ASSPLDRDRVLGYGYT
TRBV19	TRBJ2-1	ASSIVGGGGNEQF
TRBV30	TRBJ1-2	AWSVGAPYGYT
TRBV15	TRBJ2-7	ATSRDPGAYEQY
TRBV18	TRBJ2-7	ASSTTGTGVEQY
TRBV21-1	TRBJ1-6	ASSKALGNSPLH
TRBV30	TRBJ1-2	AGQGDSYGYT